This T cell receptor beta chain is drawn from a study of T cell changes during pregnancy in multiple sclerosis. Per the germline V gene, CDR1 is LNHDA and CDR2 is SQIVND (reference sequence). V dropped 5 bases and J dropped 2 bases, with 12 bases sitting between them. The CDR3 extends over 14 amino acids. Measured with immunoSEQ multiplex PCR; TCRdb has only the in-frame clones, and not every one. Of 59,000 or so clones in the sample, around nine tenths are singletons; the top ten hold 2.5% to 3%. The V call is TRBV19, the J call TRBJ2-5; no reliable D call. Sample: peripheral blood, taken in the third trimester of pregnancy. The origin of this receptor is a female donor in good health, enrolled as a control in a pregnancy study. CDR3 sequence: CASSYGRLQETQYF. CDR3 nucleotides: TGTGCCAGTAGTTATGGCAGGCTTCAAGAGACCCAGTACTTC.